These T cell receptor beta chains were read from a single sample in a study of blood T cell repertoires in COVID-19. Only in-frame clones appear in the TCRdb table, and some are missing; sequencing was by immunoSEQ multiplex PCR. The data hold 300,000 to 350,000 clones, with nearly 90% observed a single time. Sequenced sample: PBMCs or T cells enriched from blood (not recorded which). The receptors shown here come from a woman in her twenties or thirties who had recovered from COVID-19. The CDR3 runs from the conserved cysteine through the conserved F or W. The order of the fields is J gene, D gene, V gene, CDR3 protein. The D gene is left open where the match is weak.

>TRBJ1-1|NA|TRBV6-6
CASSYMNQGSNTEAFF
>TRBJ1-3|NA|TRBV18
CASSPPTSGGYGNTIYF
>TRBJ2-5|TRBD2|TRBV27
CASQSRLAGGPVQETQYF
>TRBJ2-1|NA|TRBV24-1
CATSDSAGRREQFF
>TRBJ2-5|NA|TRBV12-5
CASGLSNEETQYF
>TRBJ1-5|NA|TRBV13
CASSLAGLQPQHF
>TRBJ1-1|NA|TRBV27
CASSFGGFGDTEAFF
>TRBJ2-5|NA|TRBV12-5
CASGFGTPQETQYF
>TRBJ2-1|TRBD1|TRBV6-5
CASSYRGQGYNEQFF
>TRBJ1-2|NA|TRBV21-1
CATPSRGRSNGYTF
>TRBJ1-5|NA|TRBV18
CASFTYPTENQPQHF
>TRBJ2-5|TRBD1|TRBV11-2
CASSLGTGPTDFQETQYF
>TRBJ1-5|NA|TRBV30
CAWREQGNQPQHF
>TRBJ2-1|TRBD2|TRBV18
CASSPRTSVAYNEQFF
>TRBJ2-7|NA|TRBV4-2
CASSQDNDPLTPYEQYF
>TRBJ2-1|TRBD1|TRBV27
CASKLQGASGEQFF
>TRBJ2-2|NA|TRBV2
CASTKAVGTGELFF
>TRBJ2-7|NA|TRBV10-3
CAISDIENYEQYF
>TRBJ2-7|NA|TRBV7-8
CASSGGVQGGYEQYF
>TRBJ2-7|NA|TRBV7-2
CASSEGEHPPYEQYF
>TRBJ1-2|TRBD1|TRBV12-3/TRBV12-4
CASKGQGANRYTF
>TRBJ2-1|NA|TRBV24-1
CATSDGEEQFF
>TRBJ1-5|NA|TRBV27
CASRTTGLHQPQHF
>TRBJ2-7|TRBD1|TRBV19
CASSIRQGAYEQYF
>TRBJ2-5|TRBD2|TRBV3-1/TRBV3-2
CASSLDGRAQETQYF
>TRBJ1-2|NA|TRBV18
CASSPGGDGLGYTF
>TRBJ1-1|TRBD1|TRBV4-2
CASSQESFGGQLGFF
>TRBJ2-1|NA|TRBV19
CASSFRNNEQFF
>TRBJ2-7|NA|TRBV5-4
CASNSGGPGGEQYF
>TRBJ2-7|TRBD2|TRBV5-4
CASSPDSGRLHEQYF
>TRBJ1-6|NA|TRBV27
CASSLSGGISPLHF
>TRBJ1-6|NA|TRBV7-2
CASSLESPGNGSPLHF
>TRBJ2-1|NA|TRBV28
CASSFTGNEQFF
>TRBJ1-6|TRBD1|TRBV28
CASSPGDRGLNSPLHF
>TRBJ1-4|NA|TRBV5-4
CASSRGQNEKLFF
>TRBJ2-7|TRBD1|TRBV2
CATLDRVYEQYF
>TRBJ2-1|TRBD1|TRBV11-3
CASSSPGQGLDEQFF
>TRBJ2-7|TRBD1|TRBV19
CASSRDRDYEQYF
>TRBJ2-7|NA|TRBV18
CASSRAIKSDIGLVGQYF
>TRBJ1-1|TRBD1|TRBV18
CASSPPTGVGTEAFF